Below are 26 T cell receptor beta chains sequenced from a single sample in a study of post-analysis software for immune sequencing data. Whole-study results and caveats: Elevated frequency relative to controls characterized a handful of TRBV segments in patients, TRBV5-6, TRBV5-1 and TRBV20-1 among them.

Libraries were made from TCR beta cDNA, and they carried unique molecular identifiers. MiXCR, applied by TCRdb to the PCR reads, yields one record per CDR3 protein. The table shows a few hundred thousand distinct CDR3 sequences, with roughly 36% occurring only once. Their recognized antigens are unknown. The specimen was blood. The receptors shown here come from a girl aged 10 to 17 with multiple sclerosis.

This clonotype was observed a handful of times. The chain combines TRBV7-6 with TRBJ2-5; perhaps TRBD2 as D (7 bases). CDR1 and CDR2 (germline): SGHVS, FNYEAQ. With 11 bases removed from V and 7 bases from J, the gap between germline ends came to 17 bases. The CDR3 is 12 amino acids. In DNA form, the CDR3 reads TGTGCCTCTGGGGGGGGGCCAGGGACCCAGTACTTC. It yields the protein CASGGGPGTQYF.

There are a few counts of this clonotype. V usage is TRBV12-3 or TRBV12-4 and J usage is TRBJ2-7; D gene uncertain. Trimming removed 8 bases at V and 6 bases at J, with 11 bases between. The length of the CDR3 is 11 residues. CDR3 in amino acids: CASSLGFEQYF. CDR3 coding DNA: TGTGCCAGCTCATTGGGGTTCGAGCAGTACTTC.

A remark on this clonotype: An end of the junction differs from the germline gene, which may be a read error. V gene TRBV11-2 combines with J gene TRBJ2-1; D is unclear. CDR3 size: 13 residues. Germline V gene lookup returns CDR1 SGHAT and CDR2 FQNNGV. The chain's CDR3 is CAGSSGQYNEQFF. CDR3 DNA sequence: TGTGCCGGCAGCTCCGGGCAATACAATGAGCAGTTCTTC.

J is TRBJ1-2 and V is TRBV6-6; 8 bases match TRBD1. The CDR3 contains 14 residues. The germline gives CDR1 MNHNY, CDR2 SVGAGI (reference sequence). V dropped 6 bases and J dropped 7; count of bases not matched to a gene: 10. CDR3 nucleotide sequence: TGTGCCAGCAGCGTTGGACAGGGCAGTTCTGGCTACACCTTC. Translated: CASSVGQGSSGYTF.

The CDR3 DNA is TGCAGCGTTGCTTCGCCAGTTGGGGACGACGAGACCCAGTACTTC. Encoded protein: CSVASPVGDDETQYF. V usage is TRBV29-1 and J usage is TRBJ2-5; possibly TRBD1 or TRBD2 for D (5 bases each). From germline, CDR1 is SQVTM and CDR2 ANQGSEA. CDR3 length equals 15 residues. Trimming removed 4 bases from V and 5 bases from J, with 20 bases in between.

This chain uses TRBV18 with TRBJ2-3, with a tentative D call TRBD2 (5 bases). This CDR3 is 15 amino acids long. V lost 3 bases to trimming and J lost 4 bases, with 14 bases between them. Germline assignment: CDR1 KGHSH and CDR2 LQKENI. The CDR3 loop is CASSPPEGRADTQYF. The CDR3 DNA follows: TGTGCCAGCTCACCCCCAGAGGGAAGGGCAGATACGCAGTATTTT.

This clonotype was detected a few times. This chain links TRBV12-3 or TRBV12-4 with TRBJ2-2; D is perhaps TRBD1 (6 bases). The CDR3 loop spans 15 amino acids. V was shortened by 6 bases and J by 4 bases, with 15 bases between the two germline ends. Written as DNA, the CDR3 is TGTGCCAGCAGCCCCGTCACAGGGTCCACCGGGGAGCTGTTTTTT. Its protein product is CASSPVTGSTGELFF.

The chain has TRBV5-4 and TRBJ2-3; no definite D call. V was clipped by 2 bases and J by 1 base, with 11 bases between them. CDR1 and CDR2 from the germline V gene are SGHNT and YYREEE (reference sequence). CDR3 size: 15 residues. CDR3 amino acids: CASSLRIAGTDTQYF. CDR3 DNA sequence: TGTGCCAGCAGCTTAAGAATAGCCGGCACAGATACGCAGTATTTT.

CDR3 protein: CASSGRSDTQYF. As DNA, the CDR3 is TGTGCCAGCAGTGGGAGGTCAGATACGCAGTATTTT. The chain combines TRBV25-1 with TRBJ2-3; weak D call: TRBD2 (5 bases). There are 12 residues in the CDR3. Germline assignment: CDR1 MGHDK and CDR2 SYGVNS. V was shortened by 4 bases and J by 4 bases, with 6 bases between the two germline ends.

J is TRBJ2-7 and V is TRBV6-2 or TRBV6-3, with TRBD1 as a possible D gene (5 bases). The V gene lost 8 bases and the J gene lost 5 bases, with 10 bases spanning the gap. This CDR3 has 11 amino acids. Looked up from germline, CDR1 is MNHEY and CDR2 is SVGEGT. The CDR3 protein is CASSRGHEQYF. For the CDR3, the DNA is TGTGCCAGCTCTAGGGGCCACGAGCAGTACTTC.

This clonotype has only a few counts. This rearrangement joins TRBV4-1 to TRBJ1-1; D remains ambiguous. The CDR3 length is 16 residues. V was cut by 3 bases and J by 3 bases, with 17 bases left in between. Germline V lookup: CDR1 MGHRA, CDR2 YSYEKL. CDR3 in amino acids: CASSHEPSGKHTEAFF. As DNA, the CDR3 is TGCGCCAGCAGCCATGAACCCTCCGGGAAGCACACTGAAGCTTTCTTT.

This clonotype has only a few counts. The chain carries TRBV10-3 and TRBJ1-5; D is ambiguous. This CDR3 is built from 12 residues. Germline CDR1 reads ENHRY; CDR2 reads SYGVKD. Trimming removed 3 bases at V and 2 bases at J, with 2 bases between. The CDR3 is CAISDGNQPQHF. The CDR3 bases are TGTGCCATCAGTGATGGCAATCAGCCCCAGCATTTT.

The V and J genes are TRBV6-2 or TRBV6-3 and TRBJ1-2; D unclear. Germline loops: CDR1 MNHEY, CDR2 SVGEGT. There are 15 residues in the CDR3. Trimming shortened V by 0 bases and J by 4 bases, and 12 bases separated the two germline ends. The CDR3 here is CASSYSSDKIYGYTF. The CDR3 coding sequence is TGTGCCAGCAGTTACTCCTCTGACAAGATCTATGGCTACACCTTC.

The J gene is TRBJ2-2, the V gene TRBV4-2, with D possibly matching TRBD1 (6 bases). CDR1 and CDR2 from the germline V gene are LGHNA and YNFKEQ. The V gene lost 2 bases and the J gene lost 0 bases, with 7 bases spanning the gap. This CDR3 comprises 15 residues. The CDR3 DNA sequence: TGTGCCAGCAGCCAATCAGGGGCGAACACCGGGGAGCTGTTTTTT. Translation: CASSQSGANTGELFF.

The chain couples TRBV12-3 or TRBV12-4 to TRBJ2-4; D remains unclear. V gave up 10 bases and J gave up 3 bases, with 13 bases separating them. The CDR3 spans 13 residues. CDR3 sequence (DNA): TGTGCCATCCTGAGGCACGACAAAAACATTCAGTACTTC. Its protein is CAILRHDKNIQYF.

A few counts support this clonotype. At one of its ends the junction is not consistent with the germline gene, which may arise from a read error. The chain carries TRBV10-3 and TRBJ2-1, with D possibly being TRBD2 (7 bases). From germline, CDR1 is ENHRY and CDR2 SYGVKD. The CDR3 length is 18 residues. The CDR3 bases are TGTGCCACCAGTGACCGGGACGGGGGGCATAGGTTTAACAATGAGCAGTTCTTC. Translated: CATSDRDGGHRFNNEQFF.

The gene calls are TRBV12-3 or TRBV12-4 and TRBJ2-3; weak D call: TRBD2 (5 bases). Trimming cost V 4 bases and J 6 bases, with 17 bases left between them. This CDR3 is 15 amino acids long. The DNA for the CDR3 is TGTGCCAGCAGTTCCGGCCAGGAGGCAACGGATACGCAGTATTTT. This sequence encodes CASSSGQEATDTQYF.

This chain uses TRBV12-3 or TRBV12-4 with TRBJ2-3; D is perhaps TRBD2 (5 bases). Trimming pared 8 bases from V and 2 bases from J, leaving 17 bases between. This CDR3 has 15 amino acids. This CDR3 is CASADPGEPTDTQYF. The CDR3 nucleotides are TGTGCCAGCGCTGACCCCGGGGAGCCCACAGATACGCAGTATTTT.

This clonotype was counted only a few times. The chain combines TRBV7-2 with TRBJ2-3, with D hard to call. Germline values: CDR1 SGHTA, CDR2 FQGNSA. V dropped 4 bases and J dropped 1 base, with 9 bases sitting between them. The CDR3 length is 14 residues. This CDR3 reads CASSSLDRTDTQYF. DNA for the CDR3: TGTGCCAGCAGCTCGCTGGACCGCACAGATACGCAGTATTTT. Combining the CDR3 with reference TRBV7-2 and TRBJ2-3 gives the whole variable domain GAGVSQSPSNKVTEKGKDVELRCDPISGHTALYWYRQSLGQGLEFLIYFQGNSAPDKSGLPSDRFSAERTGGSVSTLTIQRTQQEDSAVYLCASSSLDRTDTQYFGPGTRLTVL.

DNA of the CDR3: TGTGCCAGCAGCTCTTACAAGGACTCCGGGGACGGGTATGGCTACACCTTC. It encodes CASSSYKDSGDGYGYTF. J is TRBJ1-2 and V is TRBV7-8; TRBD1 is a possible D gene (5 bases). Germline CDR1 and CDR2: SGHVS and FQNEAQ. CDR3 length: 17 residues. V was shortened by 4 bases and J by 5 bases, with 23 bases between the two germline ends.

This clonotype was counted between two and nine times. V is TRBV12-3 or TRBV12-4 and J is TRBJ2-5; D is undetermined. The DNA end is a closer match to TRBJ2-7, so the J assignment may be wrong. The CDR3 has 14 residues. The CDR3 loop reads CASSTPQESYEQYF. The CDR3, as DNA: TGTGCCAGCAGTACTCCCCAAGAGTCTTACGAGCAGTACTTC.

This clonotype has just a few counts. The CDR3 is CSVGDIYEQYF. The DNA of the CDR3 is TGCAGCGTTGGGGACATCTACGAGCAGTACTTC. This sequence joins TRBV29-1 and TRBJ2-7; possibly TRBD1 for D (6 bases). V lost 4 bases, J lost 3 bases, and 7 bases lay in between. The CDR3 is 11 amino acids. Germline values: CDR1 SQVTM, CDR2 ANQGSEA.

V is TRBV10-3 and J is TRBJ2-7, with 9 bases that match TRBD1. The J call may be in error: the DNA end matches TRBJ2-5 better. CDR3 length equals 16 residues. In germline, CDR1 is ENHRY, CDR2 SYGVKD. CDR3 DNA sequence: TGTGCCATCAGCGACGACCGGGACAGGGAGGGAGAGACCCAGTACTTC. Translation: CAISDDRDREGETQYF.

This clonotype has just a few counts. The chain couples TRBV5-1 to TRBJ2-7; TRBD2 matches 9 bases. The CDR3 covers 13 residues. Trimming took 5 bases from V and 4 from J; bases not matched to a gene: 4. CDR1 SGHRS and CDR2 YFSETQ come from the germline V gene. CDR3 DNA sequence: TGCGCCAGCAGGGCTAGCGGGGTTTACGAGCAGTACTTC. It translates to CASRASGVYEQYF.

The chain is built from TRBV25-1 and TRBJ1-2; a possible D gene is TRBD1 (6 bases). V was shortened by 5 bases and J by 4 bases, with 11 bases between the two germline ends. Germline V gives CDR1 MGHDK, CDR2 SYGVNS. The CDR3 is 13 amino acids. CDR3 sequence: CASSPQGVYGYTF. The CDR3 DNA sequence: TGTGCCAGCAGTCCACAGGGAGTCTATGGCTACACCTTC.

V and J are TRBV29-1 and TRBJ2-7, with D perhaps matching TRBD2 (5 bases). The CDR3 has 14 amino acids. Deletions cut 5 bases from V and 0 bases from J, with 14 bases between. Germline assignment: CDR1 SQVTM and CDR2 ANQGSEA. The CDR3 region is CSVRRRRSSYEQYF. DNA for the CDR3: TGCAGCGTTCGGAGGCGTAGGAGCTCCTACGAGCAGTACTTC.